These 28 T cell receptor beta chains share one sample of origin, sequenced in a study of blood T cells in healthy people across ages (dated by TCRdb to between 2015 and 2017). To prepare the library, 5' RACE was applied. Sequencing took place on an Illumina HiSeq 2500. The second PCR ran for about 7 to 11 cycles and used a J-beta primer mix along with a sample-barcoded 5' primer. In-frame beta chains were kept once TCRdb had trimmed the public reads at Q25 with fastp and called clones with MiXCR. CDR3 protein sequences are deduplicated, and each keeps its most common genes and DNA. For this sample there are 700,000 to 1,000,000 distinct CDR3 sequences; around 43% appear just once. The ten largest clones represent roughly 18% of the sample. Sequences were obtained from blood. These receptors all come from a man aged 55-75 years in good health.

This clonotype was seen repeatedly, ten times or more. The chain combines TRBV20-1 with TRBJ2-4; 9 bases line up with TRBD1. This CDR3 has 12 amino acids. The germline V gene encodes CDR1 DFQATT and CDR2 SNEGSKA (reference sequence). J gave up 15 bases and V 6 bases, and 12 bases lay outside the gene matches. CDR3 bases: TGCAGTGCGCCCACCGGGACAGGGAGTTTGTACTTC. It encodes CSAPTGTGSLYF.

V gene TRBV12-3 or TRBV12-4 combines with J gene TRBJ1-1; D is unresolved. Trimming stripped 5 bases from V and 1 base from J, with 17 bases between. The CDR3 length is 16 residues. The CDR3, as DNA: TGTGCCAGCAGTGAACAGAGGGCAATGGGGAACACTGAAGCTTTCTTT. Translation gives CASSEQRAMGNTEAFF.

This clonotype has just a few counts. The DNA for the CDR3 is TGTGCCAGCAGCGGACAGGGGCTGGGTACTGAAGCTTTCTTT. It is translated as CASSGQGLGTEAFF. The genes are TRBV12-3 or TRBV12-4 and TRBJ1-1; 9 bases are shared with TRBD1. The length of the CDR3 is 14 residues. The V and J ends lost 6 bases and 5 bases, in that order; junction bases with no gene match: 7.

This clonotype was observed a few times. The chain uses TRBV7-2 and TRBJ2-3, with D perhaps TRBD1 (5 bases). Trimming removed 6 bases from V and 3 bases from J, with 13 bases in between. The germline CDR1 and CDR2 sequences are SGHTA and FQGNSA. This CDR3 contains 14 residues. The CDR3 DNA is TGTGCCAGCAGTAACTACAGGAGTACAGATACGCAGTATTTT. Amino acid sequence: CASSNYRSTDTQYF.

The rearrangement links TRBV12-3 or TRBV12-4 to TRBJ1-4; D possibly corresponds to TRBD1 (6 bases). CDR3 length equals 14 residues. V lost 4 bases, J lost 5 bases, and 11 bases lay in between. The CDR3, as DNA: TGTGCCAGCAGTTCTCGAGGGGGAAATGAAAAACTGTTTTTT. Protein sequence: CASSSRGGNEKLFF.

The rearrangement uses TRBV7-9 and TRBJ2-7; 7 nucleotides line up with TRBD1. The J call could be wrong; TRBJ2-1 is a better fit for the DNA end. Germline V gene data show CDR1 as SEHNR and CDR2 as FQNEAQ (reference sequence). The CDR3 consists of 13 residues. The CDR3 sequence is CASSSRQGGEQFF. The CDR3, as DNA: TGTGCCAGCAGTTCGAGACAGGGCGGCGAGCAGTTCTTC.

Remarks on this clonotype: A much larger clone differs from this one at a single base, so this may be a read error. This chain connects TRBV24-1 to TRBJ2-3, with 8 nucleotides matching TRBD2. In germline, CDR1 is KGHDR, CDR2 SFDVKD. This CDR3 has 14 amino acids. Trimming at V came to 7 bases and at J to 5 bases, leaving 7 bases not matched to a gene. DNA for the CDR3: TGTGCCACCAGGGATCCTACTAGCGGAGATACGCAGTATTTT. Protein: CATRDPTSGDTQYF.

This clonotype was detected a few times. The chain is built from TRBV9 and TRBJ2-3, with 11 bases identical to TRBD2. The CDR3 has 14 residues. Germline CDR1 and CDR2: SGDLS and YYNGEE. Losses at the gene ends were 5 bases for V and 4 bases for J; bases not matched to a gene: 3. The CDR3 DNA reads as TGTGCCAGCAGTGCGGGACTAGCGGCAGATACGCAGTATTTT. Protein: CASSAGLAADTQYF.

The CDR3 region is CATSRGPGASSYEQYF. The CDR3 DNA sequence: TGTGCCACCAGCAGAGGTCCGGGGGCCAGCTCCTACGAGCAGTACTTC. The chain uses TRBV15 and TRBJ2-7; D may match TRBD1 or TRBD2 (6 bases each). Between the trimmed V and J ends, which lost 1 base and 0 bases, there was a span of 13 bases. CDR1 is LNHNV, CDR2 YYDKDF, per germline (reference sequence). The CDR3 loop spans 16 amino acids.

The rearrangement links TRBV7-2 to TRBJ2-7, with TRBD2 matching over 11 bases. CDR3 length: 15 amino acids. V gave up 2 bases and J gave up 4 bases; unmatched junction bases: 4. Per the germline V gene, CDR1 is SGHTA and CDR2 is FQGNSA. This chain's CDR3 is CASSLNSGGAYEQYF. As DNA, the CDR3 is TGTGCCAGCAGCTTAAATAGCGGGGGGGCATACGAGCAGTACTTC.

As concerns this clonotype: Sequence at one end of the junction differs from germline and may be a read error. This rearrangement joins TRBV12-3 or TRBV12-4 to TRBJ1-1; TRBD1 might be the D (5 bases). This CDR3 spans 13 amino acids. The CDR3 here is CASSVAVRTEAFF. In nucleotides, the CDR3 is TGTGCCAGCAGTGTAGCAGTCAGGACAGAAGCTTTCTTT.

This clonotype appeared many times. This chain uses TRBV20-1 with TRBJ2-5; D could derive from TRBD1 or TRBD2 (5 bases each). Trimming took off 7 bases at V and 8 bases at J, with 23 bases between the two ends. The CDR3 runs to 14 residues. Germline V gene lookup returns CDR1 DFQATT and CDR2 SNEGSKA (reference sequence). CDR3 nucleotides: TGCAGTGGAGGACCTGGGACCGACACTGGAACCCAGTACTTC. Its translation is CSGGPGTDTGTQYF.

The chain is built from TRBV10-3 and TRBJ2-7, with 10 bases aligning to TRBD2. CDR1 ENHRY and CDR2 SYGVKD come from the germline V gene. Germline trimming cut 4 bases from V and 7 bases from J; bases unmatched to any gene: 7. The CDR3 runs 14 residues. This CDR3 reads CAISGAGGHNEQYF. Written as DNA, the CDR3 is TGTGCCATCAGTGGAGCGGGGGGGCACAATGAGCAGTACTTC.

The CDR3 loop is CASSPTSGGGNNEQFF. In nucleotides, the CDR3 is TGTGCCAGCAGCCCGACTAGCGGGGGGGGAAACAATGAGCAGTTCTTC. The chain has TRBV14 and TRBJ2-1; 14 bases are a match to TRBD2. Unmatched junction bases numbered 4, after V lost 4 bases and J lost 5 bases. The CDR3 consists of 16 residues. Germline V lookup: CDR1 SGHDN, CDR2 FVKESK.

CDR3 in DNA: TGTGCCACCAGTGATTCGGTCGGGTCGGCCCAGGGAGATACGCAGTATTTT. Its translation is CATSDSVGSAQGDTQYF. V and J are TRBV24-1 and TRBJ2-3, with D possibly matching TRBD1 (5 bases). The CDR3 consists of 17 residues. V lost 2 bases to trimming and J lost 5 bases, with 19 bases between them. Germline V gene data show CDR1 as KGHDR and CDR2 as SFDVKD.

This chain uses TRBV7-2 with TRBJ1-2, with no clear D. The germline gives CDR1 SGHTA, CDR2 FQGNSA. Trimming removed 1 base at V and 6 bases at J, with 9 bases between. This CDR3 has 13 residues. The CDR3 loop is CASSLVAGNGYTF. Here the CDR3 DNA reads TGTGCCAGCAGCTTAGTGGCGGGGAATGGCTACACCTTC.

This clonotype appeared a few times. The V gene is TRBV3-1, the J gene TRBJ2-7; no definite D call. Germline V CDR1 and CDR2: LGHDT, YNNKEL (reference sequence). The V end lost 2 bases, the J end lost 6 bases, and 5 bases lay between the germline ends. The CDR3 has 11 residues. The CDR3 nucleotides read TGTGCCAGCAGCCAAATGGGCGAGCAGTACTTC. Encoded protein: CASSQMGEQYF.

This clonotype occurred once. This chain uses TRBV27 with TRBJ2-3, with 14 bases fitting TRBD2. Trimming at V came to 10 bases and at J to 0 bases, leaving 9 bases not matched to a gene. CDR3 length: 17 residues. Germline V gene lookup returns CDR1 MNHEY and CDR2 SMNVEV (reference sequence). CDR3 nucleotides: TGTGCCACCAAAAGACTAGCGGGGGGGCAGAGCACAGATACGCAGTATTTT. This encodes CATKRLAGGQSTDTQYF.

The CDR3 bases are TGTGCCAGCAGCCGTAGGACAGGGAGGAGCACAGATACGCAGTATTTT. Amino acids: CASSRRTGRSTDTQYF. V is TRBV7-2 and J is TRBJ2-3, with TRBD1 matching 8 bases. This CDR3 has 16 amino acids. From germline, CDR1 is SGHTA and CDR2 FQGNSA. J was trimmed by 0 bases and V by 5 bases; bases with no gene match: 7.

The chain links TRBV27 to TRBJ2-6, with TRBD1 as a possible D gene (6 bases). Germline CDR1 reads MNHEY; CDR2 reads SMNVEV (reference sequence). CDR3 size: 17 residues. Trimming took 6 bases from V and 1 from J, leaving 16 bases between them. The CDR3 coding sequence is TGTGCCAGCAGCGAAAACCGGGACACTTCTGGGGCCAACGTCCTGACTTTC. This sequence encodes CASSENRDTSGANVLTF.

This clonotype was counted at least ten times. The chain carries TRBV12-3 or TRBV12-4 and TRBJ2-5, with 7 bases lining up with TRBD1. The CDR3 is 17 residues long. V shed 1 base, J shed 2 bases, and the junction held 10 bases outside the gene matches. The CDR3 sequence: CASSLDWVRDRQETQYF. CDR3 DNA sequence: TGTGCCAGCAGTTTAGATTGGGTCCGGGACAGACAAGAGACCCAGTACTTC.

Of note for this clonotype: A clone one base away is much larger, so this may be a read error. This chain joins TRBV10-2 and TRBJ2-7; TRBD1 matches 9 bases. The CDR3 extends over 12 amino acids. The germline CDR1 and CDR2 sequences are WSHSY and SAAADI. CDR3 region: CAGSATGGEQYF. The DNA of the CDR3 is TGCGCCGGCAGCGCGACAGGGGGCGAGCAGTACTTC.

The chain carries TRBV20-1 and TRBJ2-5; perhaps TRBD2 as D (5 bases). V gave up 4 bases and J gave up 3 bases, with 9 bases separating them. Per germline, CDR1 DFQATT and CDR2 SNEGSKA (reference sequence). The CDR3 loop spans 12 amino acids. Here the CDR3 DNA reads TGCAGTGCTATGGGGAGTAAAGAGACCCAGTACTTC. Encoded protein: CSAMGSKETQYF.

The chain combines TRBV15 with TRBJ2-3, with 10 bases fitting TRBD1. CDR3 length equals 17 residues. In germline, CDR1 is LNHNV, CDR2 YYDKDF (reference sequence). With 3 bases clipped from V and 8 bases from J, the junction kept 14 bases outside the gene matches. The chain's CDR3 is CATSSGGTGEFVGTQYF. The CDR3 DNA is TGTGCCACCAGCAGTGGCGGGACAGGGGAGTTTGTTGGTACGCAGTATTTT. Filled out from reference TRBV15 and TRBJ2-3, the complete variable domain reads DAMVIQNPRYQVTQFGKPVTLSCSQTLNHNVMYWYQQKSSQAPKLLFHYYDKDFNNEADTPDNFQSRRPNTSFCFLDIRSPGLGDTAMYLCATSSGGTGEFVGTQYFGPGTRLTVL.

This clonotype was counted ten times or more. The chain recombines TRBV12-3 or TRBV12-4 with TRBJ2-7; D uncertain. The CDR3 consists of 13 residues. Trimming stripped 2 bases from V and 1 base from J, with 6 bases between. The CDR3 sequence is CASSLSVSYEQYF. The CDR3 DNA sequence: TGTGCCAGCAGTTTATCAGTTTCCTACGAGCAGTACTTC.

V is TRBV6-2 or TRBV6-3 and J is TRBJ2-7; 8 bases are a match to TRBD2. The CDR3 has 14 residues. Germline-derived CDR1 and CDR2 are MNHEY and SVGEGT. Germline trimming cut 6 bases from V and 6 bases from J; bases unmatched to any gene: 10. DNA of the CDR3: TGTGCCAGCAGCTCTCCGCGGGGGGCCCTCGAGCAGTACTTC. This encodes CASSSPRGALEQYF.

The CDR3 spells CASSSIQGAGNQPQHF. The CDR3 DNA reads as TGTGCCAGCAGTTCCATCCAGGGGGCTGGCAATCAGCCCCAGCATTTT. The chain has TRBV12-3 or TRBV12-4 and TRBJ1-5; 8 bases map to TRBD1. The CDR3 extends over 16 amino acids. V was pared by 4 bases and J by 2 bases, with 7 bases of the junction left unmatched.

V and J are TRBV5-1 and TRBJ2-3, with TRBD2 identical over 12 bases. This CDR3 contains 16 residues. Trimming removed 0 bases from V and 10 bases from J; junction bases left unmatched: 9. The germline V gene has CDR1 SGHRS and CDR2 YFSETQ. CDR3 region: CASSLGLAGEQWAQYF. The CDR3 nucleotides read TGCGCCAGCAGCTTGGGACTAGCGGGGGAGCAATGGGCGCAGTATTTT.